Sequencing of this T cell receptor beta chain was carried out in a study of response to subunit inactivated influenza vaccine. Regarding this clonotype: Its target is not known.

TCRdb re-called the RT-PCR reads with MiXCR, one entry per CDR3 protein. The sample includes over 800,000 distinct CDR3 sequences, 21% of them seen just once. Study-wide results and limits: A suggestion made by the authors is that each seasonal influenza vaccination recruits few new T cells.

Looked up from germline, CDR1 is DFQATT and CDR2 is SNEGSKA (reference sequence). V was trimmed by 0 bases and J by 4 bases, leaving 13 bases between them. The CDR3 consists of 14 residues. This chain uses TRBV20-1 with TRBJ2-7; D is tentatively TRBD1 or TRBD2 (7 bases each). The source was PBMCs from blood, collected 5 days after vaccination. The TCR originated in a man in his forties or fifties who received an inactivated influenza vaccine. The CDR3 is CSARDYQGGYEQYF. CDR3 nucleotide sequence: TGCAGTGCTAGAGATTACCAGGGGGGGTACGAGCAGTACTTC.